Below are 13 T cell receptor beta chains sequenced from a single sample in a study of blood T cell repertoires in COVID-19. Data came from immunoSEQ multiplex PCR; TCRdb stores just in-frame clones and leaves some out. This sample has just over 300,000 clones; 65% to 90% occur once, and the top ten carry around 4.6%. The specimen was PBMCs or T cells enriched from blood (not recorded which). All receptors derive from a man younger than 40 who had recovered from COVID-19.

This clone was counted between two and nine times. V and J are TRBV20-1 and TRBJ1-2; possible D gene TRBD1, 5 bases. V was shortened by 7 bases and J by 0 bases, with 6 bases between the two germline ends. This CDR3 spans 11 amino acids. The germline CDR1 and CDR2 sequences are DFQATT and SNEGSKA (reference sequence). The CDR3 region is CSGRANYGYTF. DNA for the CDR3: TGCAGTGGCAGGGCTAACTATGGCTACACCTTC.

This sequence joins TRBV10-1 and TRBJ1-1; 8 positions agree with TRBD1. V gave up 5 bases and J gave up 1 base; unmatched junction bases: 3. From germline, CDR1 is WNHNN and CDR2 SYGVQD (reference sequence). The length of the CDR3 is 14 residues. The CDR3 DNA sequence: TGCGCCAGCAGTCCCGGGACAGGGAACACTGAAGCTTTCTTT. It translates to CASSPGTGNTEAFF.

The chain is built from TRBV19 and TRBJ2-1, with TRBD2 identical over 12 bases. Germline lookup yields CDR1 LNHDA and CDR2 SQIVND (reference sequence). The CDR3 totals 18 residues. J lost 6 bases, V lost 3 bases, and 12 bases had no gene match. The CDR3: CASSIIPRTSGMRNEQFF. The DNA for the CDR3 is TGTGCCAGTAGTATCATCCCCCGGACTAGCGGGATGCGCAATGAGCAGTTCTTC.

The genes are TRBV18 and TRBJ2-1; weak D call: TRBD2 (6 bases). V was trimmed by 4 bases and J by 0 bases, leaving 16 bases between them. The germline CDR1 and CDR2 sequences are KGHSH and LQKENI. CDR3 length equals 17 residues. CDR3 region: CASSRRERPSSYNEQFF. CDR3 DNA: TGTGCCAGCTCACGTCGGGAGCGGCCAAGCTCCTACAATGAGCAGTTCTTC.

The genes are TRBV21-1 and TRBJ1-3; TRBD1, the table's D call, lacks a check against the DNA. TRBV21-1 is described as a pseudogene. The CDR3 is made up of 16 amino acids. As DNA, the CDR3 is TGTGCCAGCAGAGAAAAGTCCAGGGGGCCTGGAAACACCATATATTTT. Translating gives CASREKSRGPGNTIYF.

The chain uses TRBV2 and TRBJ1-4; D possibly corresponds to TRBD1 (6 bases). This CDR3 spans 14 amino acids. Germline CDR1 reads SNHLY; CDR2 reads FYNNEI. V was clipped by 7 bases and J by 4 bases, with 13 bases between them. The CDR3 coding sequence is TGTGCCAGCATGGGGGGGCGGAATAATGAAAAACTGTTTTTT. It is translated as CASMGGRNNEKLFF.

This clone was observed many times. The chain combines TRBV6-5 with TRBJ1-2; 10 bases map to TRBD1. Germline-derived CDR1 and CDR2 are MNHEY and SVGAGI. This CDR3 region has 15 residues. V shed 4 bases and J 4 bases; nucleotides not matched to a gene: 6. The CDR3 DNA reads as TGTGCCAGCAGTTCGGGGACAGGGGTGGGCTATGGCTACACCTTC. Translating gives CASSSGTGVGYGYTF.

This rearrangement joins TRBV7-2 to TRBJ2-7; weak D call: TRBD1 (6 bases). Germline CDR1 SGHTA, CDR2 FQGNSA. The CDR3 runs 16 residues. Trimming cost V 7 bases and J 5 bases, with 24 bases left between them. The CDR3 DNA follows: TGTGCCAGCACCCGGCCCGTCAGGGGCCTACGAGACGAGCAGTACTTC. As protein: CASTRPVRGLRDEQYF.

This chain's CDR3 is CASSVERDSDTQYF. CDR3 coding DNA: TGCGCCAGCAGTGTTGAGCGGGATTCAGATACGCAGTATTTT. The chain uses TRBV10-1 and TRBJ2-3; 7 bases map to TRBD2. The germline CDR1 and CDR2 sequences are WNHNN and SYGVQD (reference sequence). The CDR3 spans 14 residues. V trimming: 4 bases; J trimming: 4 bases; junction bases outside the gene matches: 5.

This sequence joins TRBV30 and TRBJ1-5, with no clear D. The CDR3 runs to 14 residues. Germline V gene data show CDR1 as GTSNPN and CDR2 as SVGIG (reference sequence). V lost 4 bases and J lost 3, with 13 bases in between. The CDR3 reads CAWTPPGLNQPQHF. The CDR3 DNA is TGTGCCTGGACCCCCCCCGGACTCAATCAGCCCCAGCATTTT.

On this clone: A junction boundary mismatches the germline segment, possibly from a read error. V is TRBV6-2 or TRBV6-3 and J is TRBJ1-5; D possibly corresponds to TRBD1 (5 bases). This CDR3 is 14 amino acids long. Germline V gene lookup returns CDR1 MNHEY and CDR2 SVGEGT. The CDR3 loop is CASSYASDSLPLNF. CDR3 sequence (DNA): TGTGCCAGCAGTTACGCCTCAGACAGCCTCCCTTTGAATTTT.

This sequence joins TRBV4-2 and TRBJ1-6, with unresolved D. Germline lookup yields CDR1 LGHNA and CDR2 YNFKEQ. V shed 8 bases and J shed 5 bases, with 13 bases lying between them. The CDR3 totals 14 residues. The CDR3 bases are TGTGCCAGCGCCACCCAGAGCGATAATTCACCCCTCCACTTT. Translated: CASATQSDNSPLHF.

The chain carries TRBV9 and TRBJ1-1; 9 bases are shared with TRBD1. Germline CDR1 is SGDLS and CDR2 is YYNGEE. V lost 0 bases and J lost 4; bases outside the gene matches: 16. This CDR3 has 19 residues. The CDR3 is CASSVAPNRGTGSFTEAFF. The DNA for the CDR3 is TGTGCCAGCAGCGTAGCGCCAAATCGCGGGACAGGGAGTTTCACTGAAGCTTTCTTT.